Included here is one T cell receptor beta chain sequence, with context. Its specificity is not known. The method was immunoSEQ multiplex PCR; TCRdb's version includes in-frame clones alone and lacks a portion of them. This sample has 45,000 or so clones, with about 90% found just once. These data are taken from a study of T cells after posttransplantation cyclophosphamide. Whole-study findings and limits: TRB clonality was highly associated with recipient CMV seropositivity and reactivation. Tissue-infiltrating T cells from skin or gut overlapped little with blood T cells.

The related graft donor's blood sample was taken on the day of bone marrow donation. The CDR3 extends over 14 amino acids. Trimming removed 5 bases at V and 5 bases at J, with 15 bases between. Germline V gives CDR1 SGHTA, CDR2 FQGTGA. This receptor was obtained from a woman aged 45-65 years in good health and a related stem cell transplant donor. This sequence joins TRBV7-3 and TRBJ2-5, with D perhaps TRBD2 (5 bases). Material: PBMCs. In nucleotides, the CDR3 is TGTGCCAGCAGCCCCGGGGAGCGATGGGAGACCCAGTACTTC. Its protein is CASSPGERWETQYF.